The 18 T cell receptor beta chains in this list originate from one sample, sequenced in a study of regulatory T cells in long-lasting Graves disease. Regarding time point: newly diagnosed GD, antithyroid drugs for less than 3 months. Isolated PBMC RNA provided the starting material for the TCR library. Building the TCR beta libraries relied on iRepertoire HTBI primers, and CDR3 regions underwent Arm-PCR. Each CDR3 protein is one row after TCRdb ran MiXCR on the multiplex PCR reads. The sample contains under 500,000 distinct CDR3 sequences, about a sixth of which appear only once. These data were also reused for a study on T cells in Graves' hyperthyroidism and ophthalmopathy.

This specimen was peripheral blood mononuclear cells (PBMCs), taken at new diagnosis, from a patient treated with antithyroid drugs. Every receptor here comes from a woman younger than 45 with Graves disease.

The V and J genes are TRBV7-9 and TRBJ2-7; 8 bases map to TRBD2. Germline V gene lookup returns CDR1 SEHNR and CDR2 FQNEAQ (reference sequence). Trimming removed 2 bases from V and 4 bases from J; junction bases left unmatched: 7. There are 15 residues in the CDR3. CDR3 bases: TGTGCCAGCAGCTTATCTTTAGCGGGACAATACGAGCAGTACTTC. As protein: CASSLSLAGQYEQYF.

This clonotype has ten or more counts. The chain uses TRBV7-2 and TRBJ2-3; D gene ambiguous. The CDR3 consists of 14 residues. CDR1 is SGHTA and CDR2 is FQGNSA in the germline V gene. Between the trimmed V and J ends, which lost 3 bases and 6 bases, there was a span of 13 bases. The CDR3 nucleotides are TGTGCCAGCAGCTTTATCCCCGATGGGGATACGCAGTATTTT. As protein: CASSFIPDGDTQYF.

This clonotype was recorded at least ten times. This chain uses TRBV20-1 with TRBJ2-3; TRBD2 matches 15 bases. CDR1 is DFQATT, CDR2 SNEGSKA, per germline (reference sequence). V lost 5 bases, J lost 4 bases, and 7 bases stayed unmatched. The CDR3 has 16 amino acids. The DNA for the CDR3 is TGCAGTGCTCAGGCCGGACTAGCGGGAGGGCCAGATACGCAGTATTTT. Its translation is CSAQAGLAGGPDTQYF.

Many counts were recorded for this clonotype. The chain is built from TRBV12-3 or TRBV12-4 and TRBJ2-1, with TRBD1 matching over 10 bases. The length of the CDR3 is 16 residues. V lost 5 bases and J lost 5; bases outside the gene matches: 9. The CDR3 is CASSPRDRGRNNEQFF. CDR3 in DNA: TGTGCCAGCAGTCCTCGGGACAGGGGACGGAACAATGAGCAGTTCTTC.

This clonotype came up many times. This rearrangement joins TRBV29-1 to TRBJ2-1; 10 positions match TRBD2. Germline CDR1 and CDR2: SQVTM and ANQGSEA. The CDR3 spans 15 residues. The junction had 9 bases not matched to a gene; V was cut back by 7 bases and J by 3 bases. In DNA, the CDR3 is TGCAGCGCCCCAGGCGGGACTAGCGTCTACAATGAGCAGTTCTTC. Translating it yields CSAPGGTSVYNEQFF.

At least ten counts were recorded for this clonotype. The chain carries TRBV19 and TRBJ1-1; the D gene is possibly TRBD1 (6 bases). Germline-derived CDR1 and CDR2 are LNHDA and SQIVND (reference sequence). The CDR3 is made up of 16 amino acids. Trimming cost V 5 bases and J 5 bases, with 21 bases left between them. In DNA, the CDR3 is TGTGCCAGTAGTTCCCCGGGACACCCTCTGGGGACTGAAGCTTTCTTT. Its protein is CASSSPGHPLGTEAFF.

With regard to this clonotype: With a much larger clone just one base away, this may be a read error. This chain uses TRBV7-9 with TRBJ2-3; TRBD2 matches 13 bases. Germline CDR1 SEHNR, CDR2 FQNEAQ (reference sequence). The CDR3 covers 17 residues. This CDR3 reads CTSSAQLAGGPTDTQYF. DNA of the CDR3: TGTACCAGCAGCGCCCAACTAGCGGGAGGGCCCACAGATACGCAGTATTTT. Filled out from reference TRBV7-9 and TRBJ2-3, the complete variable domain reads DTGVSQNPRHKITKRGQNVTFRCDPISEHNRLYWYRQTLGQGPEFLTYFQNEAQLEKSRLLSDRFSAERPKGSFSTLEIQRTEQGDSAMYLCTSSAQLAGGPTDTQYFGPGTRLTVL.

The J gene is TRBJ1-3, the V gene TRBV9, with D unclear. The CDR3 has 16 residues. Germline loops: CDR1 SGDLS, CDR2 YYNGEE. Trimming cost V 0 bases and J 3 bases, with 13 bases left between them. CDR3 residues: CASSVAISEFGNTIYF. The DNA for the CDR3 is TGTGCCAGCAGCGTAGCGATCAGTGAGTTTGGAAACACCATATATTTT.

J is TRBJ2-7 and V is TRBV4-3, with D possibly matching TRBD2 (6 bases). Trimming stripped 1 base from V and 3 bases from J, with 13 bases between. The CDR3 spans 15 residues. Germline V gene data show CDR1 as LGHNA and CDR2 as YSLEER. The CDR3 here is CASSQGEDGYYEQYF. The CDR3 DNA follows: TGCGCCAGCAGCCAAGGGGAGGACGGGTACTACGAGCAGTACTTC.

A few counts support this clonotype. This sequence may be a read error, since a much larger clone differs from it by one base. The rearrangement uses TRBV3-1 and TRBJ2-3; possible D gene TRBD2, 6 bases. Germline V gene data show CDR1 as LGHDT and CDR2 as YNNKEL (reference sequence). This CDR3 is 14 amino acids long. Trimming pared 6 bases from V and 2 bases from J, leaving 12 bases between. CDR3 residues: CASRERALTDTQYF. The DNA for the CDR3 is TGTGCCAGCAGGGAGCGGGCCCTCACAGATACGCAGTATTTT.

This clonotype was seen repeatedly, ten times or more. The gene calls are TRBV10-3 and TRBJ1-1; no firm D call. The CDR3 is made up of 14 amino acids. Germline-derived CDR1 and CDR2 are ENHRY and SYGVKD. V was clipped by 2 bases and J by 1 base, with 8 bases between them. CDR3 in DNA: TGTGCCATCAGTGAGCCCCGGGGGAACACTGAAGCTTTCTTT. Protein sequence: CAISEPRGNTEAFF.

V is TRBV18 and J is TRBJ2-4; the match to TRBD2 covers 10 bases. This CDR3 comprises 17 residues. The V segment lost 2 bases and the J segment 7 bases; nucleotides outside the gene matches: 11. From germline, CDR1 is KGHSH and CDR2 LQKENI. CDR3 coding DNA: TGTGCCAGCTCACCAACCTTAGCGGGAGGCCTCGGGAACATTCAGTACTTC. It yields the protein CASSPTLAGGLGNIQYF.

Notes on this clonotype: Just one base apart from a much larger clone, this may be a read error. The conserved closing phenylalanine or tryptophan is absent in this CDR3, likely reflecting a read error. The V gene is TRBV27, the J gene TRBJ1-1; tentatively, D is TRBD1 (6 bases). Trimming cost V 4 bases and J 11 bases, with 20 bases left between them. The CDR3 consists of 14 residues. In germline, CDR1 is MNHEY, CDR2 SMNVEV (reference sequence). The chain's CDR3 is CASSSRQDRLYAFL. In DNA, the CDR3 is TGTGCCAGCAGTTCTCGACAGGATCGTTTGTATGCTTTCCTT.

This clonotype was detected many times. CDR3 region: CASRRPTGLGLETQYF. The CDR3 DNA is TGTGCCAGCAGAAGACCGACAGGGCTAGGTCTGGAGACCCAGTACTTC. The J gene is TRBJ2-5, the V gene TRBV12-3 or TRBV12-4; 7 bases match TRBD1. Losses at the gene ends were 6 bases for V and 5 bases for J; bases not matched to a gene: 15. CDR3 size: 16 residues.

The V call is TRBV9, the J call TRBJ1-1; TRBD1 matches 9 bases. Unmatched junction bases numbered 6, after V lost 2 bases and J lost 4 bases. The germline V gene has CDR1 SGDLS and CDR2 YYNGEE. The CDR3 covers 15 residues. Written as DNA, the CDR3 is TGTGCCAGCAGCGTCTCCGGGACAGGGTCCACTGAAGCTTTCTTT. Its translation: CASSVSGTGSTEAFF.

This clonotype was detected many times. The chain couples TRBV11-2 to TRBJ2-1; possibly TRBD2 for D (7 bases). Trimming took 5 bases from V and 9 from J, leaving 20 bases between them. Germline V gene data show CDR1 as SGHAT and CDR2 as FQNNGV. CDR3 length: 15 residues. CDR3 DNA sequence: TGTGCCAGCAGCCATATAGGGGGAGGGGTCGGTGAGCAGTTCTTC. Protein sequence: CASSHIGGGVGEQFF.

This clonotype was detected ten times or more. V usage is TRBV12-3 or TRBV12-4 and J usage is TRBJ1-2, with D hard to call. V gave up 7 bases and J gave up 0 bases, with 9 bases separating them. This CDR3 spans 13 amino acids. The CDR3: CASTKDTNYGYTF. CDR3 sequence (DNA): TGTGCCAGCACCAAAGATACTAACTATGGCTACACCTTC.

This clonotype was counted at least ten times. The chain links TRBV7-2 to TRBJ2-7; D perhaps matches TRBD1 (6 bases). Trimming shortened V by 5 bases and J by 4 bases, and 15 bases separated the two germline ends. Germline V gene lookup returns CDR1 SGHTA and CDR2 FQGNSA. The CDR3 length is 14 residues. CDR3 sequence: CASSPRTGSYEQYF. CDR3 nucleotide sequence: TGTGCCAGCAGCCCACGTACAGGGTCATACGAGCAGTACTTC.